The clone carrying this TCR beta chain was observed a few times. The antigen remains unidentified. This sample is part of a study of lymphopenia after photon versus proton radiotherapy. Study findings and constraints: Post-nadir TCR diversity decline inversely tracked overall survival among those who died.

The ends were cut back, 3 bases at V and 6 bases at J, with 15 bases in the middle. The CDR3 covers 14 residues. Germline CDR1 reads LNHDA; CDR2 reads SQIVND (reference sequence). Repertoires were generated with immunoSEQ multiplex PCR, while TCRdb's copy carries only in-frame clones and drops some. The sample yields more than 20,000 clones, about 80% seen once. Sequenced here: peripheral blood, sampled from a patient treated with photon-based radiotherapy. J is TRBJ2-7 and V is TRBV19; D possibly corresponds to TRBD1 (6 bases). This receptor was obtained from a man between 35 and 55 years old with gastric cancer. The CDR3, as DNA: TGTGCCAGTAGTATCTGGCAGGGGCAAAGCGAGCAGTACTTC. Translated, it gives CASSIWQGQSEQYF.